This TCR beta chain was found in a study of T-cell reconstitution after alpha-beta-depleted transplantation in children. Using unique molecular identifiers, the investigators prepared the TCRbeta library. One entry per CDR3 protein results from TCRdb running MiXCR on the PCR reads. The data contain about 400,000 distinct CDR3 sequences, around 21% of them singletons. CDR3 length: 15 amino acids. CDR1 and CDR2 from the germline V gene are SEHNR and FQNEAQ (reference sequence). V was cut by 0 bases and J by 2 bases, with 11 bases left in between. The V and J genes are TRBV7-9 and TRBJ2-7; D is perhaps TRBD2 (5 bases). The source was PBMCs from the stem cell graft donor, collected from the stem cell graft. This clonotype originated in a human donor who donated a stem cell graft to a child with acute myeloid leukemia. CDR3 loop: CASSLAVSAAYEQYF. The CDR3 nucleotides are TGTGCCAGCAGCTTAGCGGTTAGCGCGGCCTACGAGCAGTACTTC. The whole variable domain, filled in from reference TRBV7-9 and TRBJ2-7, reads DTGVSQNPRHKITKRGQNVTFRCDPISEHNRLYWYRQTLGQGPEFLTYFQNEAQLEKSRLLSDRFSAERPKGSFSTLEIQRTEQGDSAMYLCASSLAVSAAYEQYFGPGTRLTVT.